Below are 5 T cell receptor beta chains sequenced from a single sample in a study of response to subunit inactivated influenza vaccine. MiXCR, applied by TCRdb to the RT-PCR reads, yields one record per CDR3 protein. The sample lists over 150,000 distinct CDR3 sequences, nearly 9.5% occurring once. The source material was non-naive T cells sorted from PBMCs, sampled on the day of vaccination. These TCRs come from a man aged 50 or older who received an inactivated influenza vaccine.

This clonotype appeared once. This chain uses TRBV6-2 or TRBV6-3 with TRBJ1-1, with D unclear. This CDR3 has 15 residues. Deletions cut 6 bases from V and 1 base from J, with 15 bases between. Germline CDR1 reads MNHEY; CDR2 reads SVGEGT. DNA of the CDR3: TGTGCCAGCAGCCTTGGACGGGCTCGGAACACTGAAGCTTTCTTT. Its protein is CASSLGRARNTEAFF.

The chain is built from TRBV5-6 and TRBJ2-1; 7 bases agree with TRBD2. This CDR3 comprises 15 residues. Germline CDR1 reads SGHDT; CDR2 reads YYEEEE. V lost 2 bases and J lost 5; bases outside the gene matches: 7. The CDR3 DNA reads TGTGCCAGCAGCTTCCCCGGGACTAACCACAATGAGCAGTTCTTC. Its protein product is CASSFPGTNHNEQFF.

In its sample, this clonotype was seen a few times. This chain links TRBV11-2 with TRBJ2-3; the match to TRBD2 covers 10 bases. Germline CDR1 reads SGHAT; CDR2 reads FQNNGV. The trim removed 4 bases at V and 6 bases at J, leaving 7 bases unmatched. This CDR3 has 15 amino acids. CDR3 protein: CASSSQRGGQDTQYF. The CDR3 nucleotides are TGTGCCAGCAGCTCTCAGCGGGGGGGCCAGGATACGCAGTATTTT.

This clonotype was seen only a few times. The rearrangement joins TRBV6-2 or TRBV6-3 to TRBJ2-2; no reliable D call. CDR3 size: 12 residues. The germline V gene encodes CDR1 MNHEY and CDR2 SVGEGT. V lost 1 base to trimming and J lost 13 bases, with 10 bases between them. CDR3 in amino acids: CASSYWQVGLFF. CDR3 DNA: TGTGCCAGCAGTTACTGGCAGGTGGGGCTGTTTTTT.

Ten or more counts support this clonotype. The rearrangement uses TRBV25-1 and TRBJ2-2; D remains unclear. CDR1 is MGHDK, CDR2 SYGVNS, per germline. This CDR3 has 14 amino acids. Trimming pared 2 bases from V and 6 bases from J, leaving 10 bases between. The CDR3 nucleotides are TGTGCCAGCAGTGAAGGGGATAGGGCCGGGGAGCTGTTTTTT. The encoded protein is CASSEGDRAGELFF.